The source of this T cell receptor (beta chain) is a study of shared clonotypes between healthy human individuals. Turning to this clone: The antigen is undetermined.

Sorted subsets were amplified in replicate PCRs using 200 ng DNA, 30,000 to 35,000 T cell genomes. TCRdb's copy holds only in-frame clones and misses some; the assay was immunoSEQ multiplex PCR. The table includes some 2.3 million clones, just over 90% detected once. Trimming took off 5 bases at V and 6 bases at J, with 16 bases between the two ends. Germline-derived CDR1 and CDR2 are SNHLY and FYNNEI. This CDR3 spans 14 amino acids. Study-wide results and limits: It was the non-shared clonotypes that had lower generation probabilities than clonotypes shared by all four donors. Larger estimated richness was generally recorded for naive subsets relative to memory subsets.

The chain recombines TRBV2 with TRBJ1-1; D not resolved. This sequence was found in a man between 18 and 29 years old in good health. Some clones in this sample may be carry-over from other donors' samples. Sequencing was carried out using naive CD4+ T cells from PBMCs. The subset denotes: CD45RA+ positively selected. CDR3 protein: CASSYDLGVAEAFF. The CDR3 region has the DNA TGTGCCAGCAGTTACGACTTAGGAGTTGCTGAAGCTTTCTTT.